Listed below are T cell receptor beta chains from one sample, sequenced in a study of a mutant IDH1 vaccine in newly diagnosed glioma. Method: immunoSEQ multiplex PCR; TCRdb's copy keeps in-frame clones and lacks some. The sample has some 90,000 clones, approximately 80% seen once. The sequences come from PBMCs, collected from a glioma patient treated with radiotherapy, temozolomide or both. The source is a man in his forties with glioma. Some clones in this sample may be carry-over from other donors' samples. The CDR3 runs from the conserved cysteine through the conserved F or W. D genes are given only for firm matches. A clone size is listed for some rows: how often the clone was seen (once, few, many), or a class if it is expanded.

clone_size,d_call,j_call,v_call,cdr3_nt,cdr3_aa
.,.,TRBJ1-5,TRBV6-5,TGTGCCAGCAGTCCCGACAGACCTGGAAATCAGCCCCAGCATTTT,CASSPDRPGNQPQHF
.,TRBD2,TRBJ2-3,TRBV5-1,TGCGCCAGCACCTTAGCGGGGGCGAGCACAGATACGCAGTATTTT,CASTLAGASTDTQYF
.,.,TRBJ1-1,TRBV6-5,TGTGCCAGCAGTTCTACAGGGATCGCTGAAGCTTTCTTT,CASSSTGIAEAFF
once,.,TRBJ1-2,TRBV4-1,TGCGCCAGCAGCCAAGGGTCAGGGGATGGCTACACCTTC,CASSQGSGDGYTF
.,.,TRBJ1-2,TRBV7-6,TGTGCCAGCAGCCGAGGGGGAGCTAACTATGGCTACACCTTC,CASSRGGANYGYTF
.,.,TRBJ1-1,TRBV19,TGTGCCAGTAGTAAAAGGGTTACAGGGAACACTGAAGCTTTCTTT,CASSKRVTGNTEAFF
.,TRBD1,TRBJ2-7,TRBV4-1,TGCGCCAGCAGCCCTCCCGGGACAGGGGGCGAGCAGTACTTC,CASSPPGTGGEQYF
.,TRBD2,TRBJ2-1,TRBV27,TGTGCCAGCACCTATAGCGGGGGGGATACCTACAATGAGCAGTTCTTC,CASTYSGGDTYNEQFF
.,.,TRBJ1-3,TRBV29-1,TGCAGCGTTGCGACGGTCGATTCTGGAAACACCATATATTTT,CSVATVDSGNTIYF
.,.,TRBJ2-3,TRBV19,TGTGCCAGTAGTATAGGGGGCCCAAGCACAGATACGCAGTATTTT,CASSIGGPSTDTQYF
.,.,TRBJ2-7,TRBV5-1,TGCGCCAGCAGCACCTTAACAGGGTCCTACGAGCAGTACTTC,CASSTLTGSYEQYF
.,TRBD2,TRBJ2-1,TRBV5-1,TGCGCCAGCAGCGAGGGACTAGCTGCCAATGAGCAGTTCTTC,CASSEGLAANEQFF
.,.,TRBJ1-1,TRBV30,TGTGCCTGGACGGGCGGAGGGAACACTGAAGCTTTCTTT,CAWTGGGNTEAFF
.,.,TRBJ1-1,TRBV29-1,TGCAGCGTTCAGCGGAACACTGAAGCTTTCTTT,CSVQRNTEAFF
.,.,TRBJ2-1,TRBV6-5,TGTGCCAGCAGAAGGGCAGGTCTCTACAATGAGCAGTTCTTC,CASRRAGLYNEQFF
.,.,TRBJ1-1,TRBV25-1,TGTGCCAGCAGTTCAAGGGACGTAGGGATCACTGAAGCTTTCTTT,CASSSRDVGITEAFF
.,.,TRBJ1-2,TRBV2,TGTGCCAGCAGGAAGACAGACGGCTATGGCTACACCTTC,CASRKTDGYGYTF
.,TRBD1,TRBJ1-4,TRBV4-1,TGCGCCAGCAGCCCGCCGGACAGGGAAAAACTGTTTTTT,CASSPPDREKLFF
.,.,TRBJ1-2,TRBV18,TGTGCCAGCTCACCGGCGGGGGGCGCGAGGTATGGCTACACCTTC,CASSPAGGARYGYTF
few,.,TRBJ2-3,TRBV5-1,TGCGCCAGCAGCTTGTTAGGCGGAGGGGGGGCAGATACGCAGTATTTT,CASSLLGGGGADTQYF
.,.,TRBJ2-5,TRBV5-4,TGTGCCAGCAGCTTAACGGGGGCAAAACAAGAGACCCAGTACTTC,CASSLTGAKQETQYF
.,.,TRBJ1-6,TRBV13,TGTGCCAGCAGCTTAGGCCTAGGCCAGGGTAATTCACCCCTCCACTTT,CASSLGLGQGNSPLHF
few,TRBD1,TRBJ1-1,TRBV2,TGTGCCAGCAGTGGTCCGGGCCCCAGGGGGGGCACTGAAGCTTTCTTT,CASSGPGPRGGTEAFF
once,TRBD1,TRBJ2-7,TRBV2,TGTGCCAGCAGTGGGACAGGGGCCTACGAGCAGTACTTC,CASSGTGAYEQYF
.,.,TRBJ1-5,TRBV27,TGTGCCAGCTGTGACTTCTCCGGTAGCAATCAGCCCCAGCATTTT,CASCDFSGSNQPQHF
.,.,TRBJ2-5,TRBV2,TGTGCCAGCAAATACAGGGATTTAGAGACCCAGTACTTC,CASKYRDLETQYF
.,.,TRBJ1-5,TRBV5-1,TGCGCCAGCAGTTTCGAAGGGAATCAGCCCCAGCATTTT,CASSFEGNQPQHF
.,.,TRBJ2-2,TRBV19,TGTGCCAGTCAGGGGGGTGTAACGGTCGGGGAGCTGTTTTTT,CASQGGVTVGELFF
.,TRBD2,TRBJ2-7,TRBV30,TGTGCCTGGAGTGTTTTTGTACTAGCGAGTACTCGCGGCCACTACGAGCAGTACTTC,CAWSVFVLASTRGHYEQYF
once,.,TRBJ2-3,TRBV29-1,TGCAGCGTCAAAAAGGGGGACTTTAGCACAGATACGCAGTATTTT,CSVKKGDFSTDTQYF
.,.,TRBJ1-5,TRBV5-4,TGTGCCAGCAGCTTGGCGGGCAGCAATCAGCCCCAGCATTTT,CASSLAGSNQPQHF
.,.,TRBJ1-2,TRBV6-5,TGTGCCAGCAGAAAGTGGGACGGATATGGCTACACCTTC,CASRKWDGYGYTF
.,TRBD1,TRBJ1-2,TRBV6-5,TGTGCCAGCAGCCCACAGGGGACAGCCTATGGCTACACCTTC,CASSPQGTAYGYTF
.,TRBD1,TRBJ1-2,TRBV2,TGTGCCAGCCGGGACAGGGGTCGTGCTAGGGGCTACACCTTC,CASRDRGRARGYTF
.,.,TRBJ2-6,TRBV29-1,TGCAGCGTTGAGTCATTTATCTTTGGGGCCAACGTCCTGACTTTC,CSVESFIFGANVLTF
once,TRBD2,TRBJ2-1,TRBV9,TGTGCCAGCAGCGTAAGCCCCCCCGGGACTAGCGCAAGAAATGAGCAGTTCTTC,CASSVSPPGTSARNEQFF
.,.,TRBJ2-1,TRBV7-9,TGTGCCAGCTCCGGGGGGCAGGGGAATGAGCAGTTCTTC,CASSGGQGNEQFF
.,TRBD1,TRBJ1-4,TRBV2,TGTGCCAGCAGAGGGCGGCCGCAGGGGGGCCCTGAAGAAAAACTGTTTTTT,CASRGRPQGGPEEKLFF
.,.,TRBJ1-2,TRBV5-4,TGTGCCAGCAGGGCTGTTTCTAACTATGGCTACACCTTC,CASRAVSNYGYTF
.,.,TRBJ1-6,TRBV19,TGTGCCAGTAGTACGGCGAGGGGTGGCTATAATTCACCCCTCCACTTT,CASSTARGGYNSPLHF
.,.,TRBJ2-5,TRBV10-1,TGCGCCAGCAGTGAGTCGGGGAGGCAAGAGACCCAGTACTTC,CASSESGRQETQYF
.,TRBD2,TRBJ2-1,TRBV19,TGTGCCAGTAGTATAGTAGCGGGCTCCTACAATGAGCAGTTCTTC,CASSIVAGSYNEQFF
.,TRBD1,TRBJ1-1,TRBV6-6,TGTGCCAGCGGGGGGAGCGGGACAGGGCGGACTGAAGCTTTCTTT,CASGGSGTGRTEAFF
.,TRBD2,TRBJ2-7,TRBV10-2,TGCGCCAGCAGTGAGTTCCTAGCGGCGGGCGAGCAGTACTTC,CASSEFLAAGEQYF
.,TRBD1,TRBJ1-2,TRBV6-1,TGTGCCAGCAACCGTAGGGGGCACGACTATGGCTACACCTTC,CASNRRGHDYGYTF
once,.,TRBJ1-4,TRBV2,TGTGCCAGCAGCCCTAATGAAAAACTGTTTTTT,CASSPNEKLFF